The 32 T cell receptor beta chains in this list originate from one sample, sequenced in a study of T cell responses to AZD1222 COVID-19 vaccine. Clones were read by immunoSEQ multiplex PCR, and TCRdb kept only the in-frame ones, dropping some. This table has about 84,000 clones, 75% to 90% appearing once. This specimen consisted of peripheral blood, obtained 28 days after the second AZD1222 dose. The receptor set was obtained from an adult who received the AZD1222 COVID-19 vaccine.

This clone was seen once. V and J are TRBV15 and TRBJ2-1; D could derive from TRBD1 or TRBD2 (5 bases each). The CDR3 is 14 residues long. Germline CDR1 and CDR2: LNHNV and YYDKDF (reference sequence). V lost 5 bases, J lost 8 bases, and 16 bases lay in between. CDR3 nucleotides: TGTGCCACCAGCCCAGGGACCCAGGTCGATGAGCAGTTCTTC. Translation gives CATSPGTQVDEQFF.

This clone showed up just once. The rearrangement uses TRBV10-3 and TRBJ1-4, with D hard to call. Per the germline V gene, CDR1 is ENHRY and CDR2 is SYGVKD. The V gene lost 10 bases and the J gene lost 0 bases, with 12 bases spanning the gap. This CDR3 spans 14 amino acids. The CDR3 loop is CASADGATNEKLFF. CDR3 DNA sequence: TGTGCCAGCGCCGACGGGGCAACTAATGAAAAACTGTTTTTT.

The V and J genes are TRBV5-1 and TRBJ2-2; D may be TRBD1 or TRBD2 (5 bases each). Trimming pared 4 bases from V and 10 bases from J, leaving 17 bases between. Germline loops: CDR1 SGHRS, CDR2 YFSETQ. The length of the CDR3 is 14 residues. This CDR3 reads CASSPTVGDKELFF. The DNA for the CDR3 is TGCGCCAGCAGCCCAACGGTGGGGGATAAGGAGCTGTTTTTT.

The genes are TRBV5-1 and TRBJ1-2; the D gene is possibly TRBD1 (5 bases). Looked up from germline, CDR1 is SGHRS and CDR2 is YFSETQ. This CDR3 comprises 13 residues. Trimming left V 5 bases short and J 5 bases short, with 13 bases between. Here the CDR3 reads CASRPGTEYGYTF. In nucleotides, the CDR3 is TGCGCCAGCAGGCCGGGGACCGAGTATGGCTACACCTTC.

The V and J genes are TRBV11-2 and TRBJ2-7; a weak D match, TRBD1 (6 bases). V lost 1 base and J 0 bases, leaving 13 bases between the germline ends. The CDR3 has 16 residues. Germline V gene lookup returns CDR1 SGHAT and CDR2 FQNNGV. The CDR3 region has the DNA TGTGCCAGCAGCTTAGCTGGGGGCCCCAGCTCCTACGAGCAGTACTTC. This translates into CASSLAGGPSSYEQYF.

This chain links TRBV7-6 with TRBJ2-7; TRBD2 matches at 7 bases. CDR1 is SGHVS, CDR2 FNYEAQ, per germline. V was pared by 0 bases and J by 5 bases, with 10 bases of the junction left unmatched. The CDR3 runs to 16 residues. The CDR3 coding sequence is TGTGCCAGCAGCTTAGCGGTGGGAGGGACGGCGAACGAGCAGTACTTC. Amino acids: CASSLAVGGTANEQYF.

CDR3 nucleotide sequence: TGTGCTAGTGGTTTGGGTCAGGTTGGCACCGGGGAGCTGTTTTTT. Protein sequence: CASGLGQVGTGELFF. The V gene is TRBV12-5, the J gene TRBJ2-2; D unresolved. Germline values: CDR1 LGHNT, CDR2 FRNRAP. This CDR3 is 15 amino acids long. Trimming took 1 base from V and 4 from J, leaving 10 bases between them.

The chain has TRBV19 and TRBJ2-7; weak D call: TRBD1 (5 bases). This CDR3 spans 14 amino acids. Germline V CDR1 and CDR2: LNHDA, SQIVND (reference sequence). Trimming cost V 3 bases and J 7 bases, with 16 bases left between them. Here the CDR3 DNA reads TGTGCCAGTAGTATTGGGCAGGGAACGGGTGAGCAGTACTTC. Its protein is CASSIGQGTGEQYF.

The chain uses TRBV10-3 and TRBJ2-3; D is unresolved. V was pared by 0 bases and J by 4 bases, with 14 bases between. Germline V gene sequence: CDR1 ENHRY, CDR2 SYGVKD. The CDR3 runs 16 residues. The CDR3 here is CAISESAGEVADTQYF. Here the CDR3 DNA reads TGTGCCATCAGTGAGTCGGCAGGAGAAGTCGCAGATACGCAGTATTTT.

This clone was seen only once. The chain joins TRBV4-2 to TRBJ2-1; D call uncertain. Germline V gives CDR1 LGHNA, CDR2 YNFKEQ. The germline V and J ends were trimmed by 3 bases and 1 base, with 10 bases remaining between them. The CDR3 has 15 residues. As DNA, the CDR3 is TGTGCCAGCAGCCAGGATTACCTTTCCTACAATGAGCAGTTCTTC. Protein: CASSQDYLSYNEQFF.

The chain combines TRBV20-1 with TRBJ2-7; 8 bases fit TRBD1. The CDR3 has 15 amino acids. The germline CDR1 and CDR2 sequences are DFQATT and SNEGSKA (reference sequence). V was clipped by 3 bases and J by 0 bases; unmatched bases: 7. For the CDR3, the DNA is TGCAGTGCTAGTTGGGGACAGGAATTCTCCTACGAGCAGTACTTC. Translation: CSASWGQEFSYEQYF.

Note on this clone: At one of its ends the junction is not consistent with the germline gene, which may arise from a read error. The chain links TRBV12-3 or TRBV12-4 to TRBJ2-3; D may be TRBD2 (5 bases). This CDR3 spans 13 amino acids. The CDR3 loop is CASSLGSRDTQYF. The CDR3 DNA reads TGTGCCAGCAGCTTGGGGAGCAGAGATACGCAGTATTTT.

The rearrangement links TRBV4-1 to TRBJ2-7; tentative D call: TRBD1 (5 bases). The germline CDR1 and CDR2 sequences are MGHRA and YSYEKL. This CDR3 spans 14 amino acids. V gave up 3 bases and J gave up 3 bases, with 12 bases separating them. The CDR3 DNA follows: TGCGCCAGCAGCCACCGTCCCGGACACTACGAGCAGTACTTC. Its protein is CASSHRPGHYEQYF.

The DNA of the CDR3 is TGTGCCAGCAGCCAAGAAGGCAACAGGGTGCACGAGCAGTACTTC. Protein: CASSQEGNRVHEQYF. The chain has TRBV3-1 (or the pseudogene TRBV3-2) and TRBJ2-7; weak D call: TRBD1 (6 bases). This CDR3 has 15 residues. The V gene's germline CDR1 is LGHDT and CDR2 YNNKEL (reference sequence). With 0 bases removed from V and 5 bases from J, the gap between germline ends came to 14 bases.

The chain uses TRBV12-5 and TRBJ2-2, with D perhaps TRBD1 (5 bases). V lost 8 bases, J lost 1 base, and 11 bases lay in between. Germline CDR1 LGHNT, CDR2 FRNRAP. This CDR3 spans 14 amino acids. CDR3 sequence: CASRAGKNTGELFF. CDR3 coding DNA: TGTGCTAGTAGGGCAGGGAAGAACACCGGGGAGCTGTTTTTT.

The chain employs TRBV29-1 and TRBJ1-4; TRBD1 aligns across 10 bases. The junction had 4 bases not matched to a gene; V was cut back by 2 bases and J by 10 bases. CDR1 and CDR2 (germline): SQVTM, ANQGSEA. CDR3 length equals 13 residues. The CDR3 coding sequence is TGCAGCGTTGAAAAGGACAGGGGGGGAAAACTGTTTTTT. Amino acids: CSVEKDRGGKLFF.

The chain couples TRBV19 to TRBJ1-5; D ambiguous. V lost 5 bases and J lost 11, with 19 bases in between. Looked up from germline, CDR1 is LNHDA and CDR2 is SQIVND (reference sequence). The CDR3 spans 14 residues. This chain's CDR3 is CASSRTARSWSQHF. DNA for the CDR3: TGTGCCAGTAGTCGCACGGCCCGATCGTGGTCCCAGCATTTT.

The chain is built from TRBV5-1 and TRBJ2-5, with TRBD1 identical over 7 bases. V gave up 2 bases and J gave up 5 bases; unmatched junction bases: 12. This CDR3 has 16 residues. Germline lookup yields CDR1 SGHRS and CDR2 YFSETQ. CDR3 in amino acids: CASSFQTGSRRETQYF. In DNA, the CDR3 is TGCGCCAGCAGCTTCCAGACAGGGTCTCGTAGGGAGACCCAGTACTTC. The complete variable domain, with remaining parts taken from reference TRBV5-1 and TRBJ2-5, reads KAGVTQTPRYLIKTRGQQVTLSCSPISGHRSVSWYQQTPGQGLQFLFEYFSETQRNKGNFPGRFSGRQFSNSRSEMNVSTLELGDSALYLCASSFQTGSRRETQYFGPGTRLLVL.

V gene TRBV5-1 combines with J gene TRBJ2-5; a weak D match, TRBD2 (5 bases). Trimming removed 1 base from V and 7 bases from J, with 11 bases in between. The length of the CDR3 is 13 residues. From germline, CDR1 is SGHRS and CDR2 YFSETQ. CDR3 in DNA: TGCGCCAGCAGCTTGTGGCAGCGGAGGACCCAGTACTTC. It is translated as CASSLWQRRTQYF.

The gene calls are TRBV2 and TRBJ2-2; D gene unclear. The CDR3 consists of 14 residues. V lost 4 bases, J lost 1 base, and 7 bases lay in between. Germline V gene sequence: CDR1 SNHLY, CDR2 FYNNEI. CDR3 bases: TGTGCCAGCAGTGCGGCTAAGAACACCGGGGAGCTGTTTTTT. Residues: CASSAAKNTGELFF.

This clone was seen only once. The chain recombines TRBV19 with TRBJ1-5; D ambiguous. Germline loops: CDR1 LNHDA, CDR2 SQIVND (reference sequence). V gave up 4 bases and J gave up 9 bases, with 19 bases separating them. CDR3 size: 15 residues. The CDR3 protein is CASSTDNSALGPQHF. DNA of the CDR3: TGTGCCAGTAGTACCGATAACAGTGCGTTGGGGCCCCAGCATTTT.

The chain recombines TRBV3-1 (or the pseudogene TRBV3-2) with TRBJ1-1; 9 bases are shared with TRBD1. The CDR3 covers 15 residues. V lost 3 bases to trimming and J lost 5 bases; unmatched junction nucleotides: 7. Germline V gene lookup returns CDR1 LGHDT and CDR2 YNNKEL (reference sequence). In DNA form, the CDR3 reads TGTGCCAGCAGCCATCTTGCGGGACAGGGAACTGAAGCTTTCTTT. It specifies CASSHLAGQGTEAFF.

The CDR3 reads CASSTGTSNSPLHF. The DNA of the CDR3 is TGTGCCAGCAGTACCGGGACATCGAATTCACCCCTCCACTTT. The rearrangement uses TRBV6-5 and TRBJ1-6; D might be TRBD1 (6 bases). V was clipped by 5 bases and J by 7 bases, with 12 bases between them. The CDR3 covers 14 residues. In germline, CDR1 is MNHEY, CDR2 SVGAGI.

Remarks on this clone: Within the sample, other DNA sequences also encode this same CDR3. The chain links TRBV28 to TRBJ1-1, with a weak D call TRBD1 (5 bases). CDR1 is MDHEN and CDR2 is SYDVKM in the germline V gene. V gave up 6 bases and J gave up 1 base, with 9 bases separating them. There are 13 residues in the CDR3. In DNA form, the CDR3 reads TGTGCCAGCAGCTTCCAGGGGAACACTGAAGCTTTCTTT. Translated, it gives CASSFQGNTEAFF.

The chain combines TRBV7-9 with TRBJ2-7; D perhaps matches TRBD2 (5 bases). Germline lookup yields CDR1 SEHNR and CDR2 FQNEAQ (reference sequence). CDR3 length: 13 amino acids. V lost 5 bases and J 3 bases, leaving 11 bases between the germline ends. In nucleotides, the CDR3 is TGTGCCAGCAGCCCCGGAGGCGTCTACGAGCAGTACTTC. This encodes CASSPGGVYEQYF.

This clone was seen only once. The CDR3 nucleotides are TGTGCCAGCAGTGAATTTCTTGGTGGAGTGGATTCACCCCTCCACTTT. Translating gives CASSEFLGGVDSPLHF. The chain links TRBV25-1 to TRBJ1-6; no clear D gene. CDR1 MGHDK and CDR2 SYGVNS come from the germline V gene. V lost 1 base and J lost 8, with 15 bases in between. CDR3 length: 16 amino acids.

A few counts support this clone. The chain is built from TRBV5-6 and TRBJ2-7, with 7 positions matching TRBD1. This CDR3 is 14 amino acids long. Trimming at V came to 4 bases and at J to 12 bases, leaving 16 bases not matched to a gene. Germline values: CDR1 SGHDT, CDR2 YYEEEE. The DNA for the CDR3 is TGTGCCAGCAGCCTCCGGGACAGAGGAGTAGGAGGGTACTTC. Translating it yields CASSLRDRGVGGYF.

The chain uses TRBV10-3 and TRBJ1-1; 9 nucleotides align to TRBD1. Germline V gene data show CDR1 as ENHRY and CDR2 as SYGVKD. The CDR3 is 13 residues long. V trimming: 6 bases; J trimming: 1 base; junction bases outside the gene matches: 0. The CDR3 sequence is CAIRDRGNTEAFF. DNA of the CDR3: TGTGCCATCAGGGACAGGGGGAACACTGAAGCTTTCTTT.

CDR3 DNA sequence: TGTGCCAGCAGCAATGCGGGGTTAACTGAAGCTTTCTTT. This gives the protein CASSNAGLTEAFF. This chain links TRBV27 with TRBJ1-1; D ambiguous. Germline CDR1 reads MNHEY; CDR2 reads SMNVEV (reference sequence). V lost 6 bases to trimming and J lost 5 bases, with 13 bases between them. The CDR3 length is 13 residues.

The chain combines TRBV7-9 with TRBJ1-1; D not certain. This CDR3 has 15 residues. Germline V lookup: CDR1 SEHNR, CDR2 FQNEAQ (reference sequence). The V gene lost 5 bases and the J gene lost 4 bases, with 17 bases spanning the gap. The CDR3 sequence: CASSKALGRSTEAFF. In DNA form, the CDR3 reads TGTGCCAGCAGCAAGGCGTTAGGGCGGTCCACTGAAGCTTTCTTT.

The chain couples TRBV2 to TRBJ1-5; 7 positions match TRBD1. The germline CDR1 and CDR2 sequences are SNHLY and FYNNEI. The CDR3 extends over 12 amino acids. The V gene end was trimmed by 7 bases and the J gene end by 4 bases; junction bases not matched to a gene: 1. CDR3 coding DNA: TGTGCCAGCAACAGGGGAAATCAGCCCCAGCATTTT. Translating it yields CASNRGNQPQHF.

The chain joins TRBV3-1 (or the pseudogene TRBV3-2) to TRBJ2-2; TRBD1 might be the D (6 bases). V dropped 1 base and J dropped 7 bases, with 7 bases sitting between them. Germline lookup yields CDR1 LGHDT and CDR2 YNNKEL (reference sequence). CDR3 size: 13 residues. The CDR3 spells CASSQVRGGELFF. CDR3 bases: TGTGCCAGCAGCCAAGTCAGGGGCGGGGAGCTGTTTTTT.